This T cell receptor (beta chain) was documented in a study of cytomegalovirus exposure and HLA in healthy donors. CDR1 and CDR2 from the germline V gene are ENHRY and SYGVKD. Germline trimming cut 6 bases from V and 0 bases from J; bases unmatched to any gene: 1. The CDR3 has 13 residues. The study, taken as a whole, reports: Confirmation in vitro established that three CMV-associated chains were specific for CMV antigens. According to the study, roughly 160 TCR beta chains were cytomegalovirus-associated.

TCRdb's copy holds only in-frame clones and misses some; the assay was immunoSEQ multiplex PCR. The repertoire holds roughly 73,000 clones, nearly 95% seen once, with roughly 1.4% in the top ten. The donors belonged to the roughly 110-subject validation cohort, separate from the roughly 650-subject first cohort. A note on this clone: What it binds is not known.

This receptor was taken from a man aged 18 to 29 in good health and CMV-seropositive. Sequenced material: PBMCs. This chain links TRBV10-3 with TRBJ1-1; 7 bases are a match to TRBD1. In DNA, the CDR3 is TGTGCCATCAGAGGGACAGTGAACACTGAAGCTTTCTTT. This gives the protein CAIRGTVNTEAFF.